The 28 T cell receptor beta chains presented below share a single source sample, sequenced in a study of cytomegalovirus exposure and HLA in healthy donors. The PCR made use of 60 Vbeta and 13 Jbeta primers. The protocol was immunoSEQ multiplex PCR, while the TCRdb copy is restricted to in-frame clones and leaves out a portion. The top ten clones hold 2.4% of a sample with about 140,000 clones, approximately 80% of them seen once. The sample consisted of PBMCs. The receptors derive from a woman aged 18-29 years in good health and CMV-seropositive.

The chain has TRBV15 and TRBJ1-2, with no clear D. The length of the CDR3 is 14 residues. Trimming took 2 bases from V and 5 from J, leaving 12 bases between them. From germline, CDR1 is LNHNV and CDR2 YYDKDF (reference sequence). The CDR3 here is CATSRREGGYGYTF. The CDR3 nucleotides are TGTGCCACCAGCAGAAGGGAGGGTGGTTATGGCTACACCTTC.

The V call is TRBV28, the J call TRBJ1-5, with D perhaps matching TRBD1 (5 bases). The CDR3 covers 15 residues. The germline V and J ends were trimmed by 3 bases and 1 base, with 10 bases remaining between them. Looked up from germline, CDR1 is MDHEN and CDR2 is SYDVKM. CDR3 residues: CASSLEGMSNQPQHF. DNA for the CDR3: TGTGCCAGCAGTTTGGAGGGGATGAGCAATCAGCCCCAGCATTTT.

The chain couples TRBV6-1 to TRBJ2-5; the D gene is possibly TRBD1 (6 bases). V lost 4 bases and J 4 bases, leaving 10 bases between the germline ends. Germline CDR1 is MNHNS and CDR2 is SASEGT. The CDR3 covers 13 residues. CDR3 residues: CASSGDTGETQYF. CDR3 nucleotide sequence: TGTGCCAGCAGTGGGGACACAGGAGAGACCCAGTACTTC.

The rearrangement uses TRBV14 and TRBJ1-2; D call uncertain. From germline, CDR1 is SGHDN and CDR2 FVKESK. The CDR3 totals 14 residues. The germline V and J ends were trimmed by 3 bases and 8 bases, with 16 bases remaining between them. As DNA, the CDR3 is TGTGCCAGCAGCCATCGCCAGATATCTGGCGGCTACACCTTC. Its translation: CASSHRQISGGYTF.

This clone was picked up a small number of times. V usage is TRBV19 and J usage is TRBJ2-1; 11 bases map to TRBD1. This CDR3 has 15 residues. The J segment lost 7 bases and the V segment lost 10 bases, leaving 12 bases of the junction unmatched. Germline-derived CDR1 and CDR2 are LNHDA and SQIVND (reference sequence). CDR3 region: CATTPLGTGGNEQFF. The CDR3 bases are TGTGCCACTACGCCCCTCGGGACAGGGGGTAATGAGCAGTTCTTC.

The V gene is TRBV7-9, the J gene TRBJ2-1; 11 bases are a match to TRBD1. The CDR3 runs to 13 residues. The V gene end was trimmed by 4 bases and the J gene end by 9 bases; junction bases not matched to a gene: 2. Germline V CDR1 and CDR2: SEHNR, FQNEAQ (reference sequence). In DNA, the CDR3 is TGTGCCAGCAGCTGGACAGGGGGCATTGAGCAGTTCTTC. It codes for CASSWTGGIEQFF.

This clone was detected a few times. The gene calls are TRBV7-9 and TRBJ1-2; no definite D call. V lost 4 bases and J lost 3, with 15 bases in between. CDR3 length: 15 residues. Germline CDR1 SEHNR, CDR2 FQNEAQ (reference sequence). The CDR3 protein is CASSSGVSRDYGYTF. The CDR3 DNA reads TGTGCCAGCAGCTCGGGTGTGAGTCGGGACTATGGCTACACCTTC.

The rearrangement links TRBV18 to TRBJ1-1, with TRBD1 matching over 12 bases. The CDR3 totals 16 residues. Germline CDR1 is KGHSH and CDR2 is LQKENI. Losses at the gene ends were 4 bases for V and 3 bases for J; bases not matched to a gene: 6. As DNA, the CDR3 is TGTGCCAGCTCACGGGGACAGGGGGCGCGAGACACTGAAGCTTTCTTT. This translates into CASSRGQGARDTEAFF.

This chain links TRBV5-1 with TRBJ1-1; 8 nucleotides line up with TRBD1. Trimming at V came to 2 bases and at J to 0 bases, leaving 9 bases not matched to a gene. The CDR3 loop spans 17 amino acids. The germline V gene has CDR1 SGHRS and CDR2 YFSETQ. The CDR3 region has the DNA TGCGCCAGCAGCTTACGGACAGGGCCAAACTTGAACACTGAAGCTTTCTTT. It yields the protein CASSLRTGPNLNTEAFF. Using reference TRBV5-1 and TRBJ1-1 for the parts outside the CDR3, the full variable domain is KAGVTQTPRYLIKTRGQQVTLSCSPISGHRSVSWYQQTPGQGLQFLFEYFSETQRNKGNFPGRFSGRQFSNSRSEMNVSTLELGDSALYLCASSLRTGPNLNTEAFFGQGTRLTVV.

The chain combines TRBV6-4 with TRBJ2-3, with D maybe TRBD2 (5 bases). V was shortened by 3 bases and J by 1 base, with 11 bases between the two germline ends. The CDR3 consists of 15 residues. Germline CDR1 is MRHNA and CDR2 is SNTAGT. CDR3 bases: TGTGCCAGCAGTGAAAAAGAGGGAGGCACAGATACGCAGTATTTT. This translates into CASSEKEGGTDTQYF.

The chain employs TRBV5-1 and TRBJ1-2, with 7 bases aligning to TRBD1. CDR3 length equals 16 residues. CDR1 and CDR2 from the germline V gene are SGHRS and YFSETQ. V shed 3 bases, J shed 2 bases, and the junction held 10 bases outside the gene matches. The CDR3: CASSSDPRGQNYGYTF. CDR3 sequence (DNA): TGCGCCAGCAGCTCGGATCCGAGGGGGCAGAACTATGGCTACACCTTC. The full variable domain, its missing parts supplied by reference TRBV5-1 and TRBJ1-2, is KAGVTQTPRYLIKTRGQQVTLSCSPISGHRSVSWYQQTPGQGLQFLFEYFSETQRNKGNFPGRFSGRQFSNSRSEMNVSTLELGDSALYLCASSSDPRGQNYGYTFGSGTRLTVV.

This clone was observed a few times. The chain has TRBV7-9 and TRBJ2-3, with 10 bases that match TRBD2. The germline gives CDR1 SEHNR, CDR2 FQNEAQ (reference sequence). Trimming at V came to 5 bases and at J to 2 bases, leaving 10 bases not matched to a gene. This CDR3 comprises 17 residues. The CDR3 here is CASSRLPSGGHTDTQYF. In DNA form, the CDR3 reads TGTGCCAGCAGCCGACTTCCTAGCGGGGGACACACAGATACGCAGTATTTT.

The chain joins TRBV6-5 to TRBJ2-3; 10 positions agree with TRBD1. The CDR3 runs to 15 residues. CDR1 and CDR2 from the germline V gene are MNHEY and SVGAGI. Trimming took 6 bases from V and 7 from J; bases not matched to a gene: 10. The CDR3 here is CASSRNDRGLYTQYF. The CDR3, as DNA: TGTGCCAGCAGCCGCAACGACAGGGGGCTGTATACGCAGTATTTT.

This clone was found once. The chain joins TRBV7-9 to TRBJ2-1; possible D gene TRBD2, 5 bases. The CDR3 loop spans 18 amino acids. Germline values: CDR1 SEHNR, CDR2 FQNEAQ (reference sequence). Trimming shortened V by 5 bases and J by 3 bases, and 23 bases separated the two germline ends. The CDR3 is CASSPVMGAGEIYNEQFF. CDR3 in DNA: TGTGCCAGCAGCCCAGTCATGGGAGCCGGGGAGATCTACAATGAGCAGTTCTTC.

In DNA, the CDR3 is TGTGCCAGCAGCAAGCAGGCCTCTGGGGCCAACGTCCTGACTTTC. It encodes CASSKQASGANVLTF. This rearrangement joins TRBV6-1 to TRBJ2-6; D unclear. Between the trimmed V and J ends, which lost 6 bases and 0 bases, there was a span of 9 bases. Germline-derived CDR1 and CDR2 are MNHNS and SASEGT. This CDR3 comprises 15 residues.

The chain employs TRBV28 and TRBJ2-3, with 9 nucleotides matching TRBD2. V shed 10 bases, J shed 5 bases, and the junction held 19 bases outside the gene matches. The CDR3 has 17 residues. The germline V gene encodes CDR1 MDHEN and CDR2 SYDVKM. CDR3 amino acids: CAIDGGNSGGQRDTQYF. In DNA, the CDR3 is TGTGCCATCGATGGGGGGAATAGCGGGGGACAAAGAGATACGCAGTATTTT. The full variable domain, completed using reference TRBV28 and TRBJ2-3, is DVKVTQSSRYLVKRTGEKVFLECVQDMDHENMFWYRQDPGLGLRLIYFSYDVKMKEKGDIPEGYSVSREKKERFSLILESASTNQTSMYLCAIDGGNSGGQRDTQYFGPGTRLTVL.

The J gene is TRBJ2-7, the V gene TRBV10-3, with 7 positions matching TRBD1. Germline CDR1 and CDR2: ENHRY and SYGVKD. This CDR3 contains 15 residues. V lost 7 bases to trimming and J lost 2 bases; unmatched junction nucleotides: 11. The CDR3: CAITAGGQIPYEQYF. The DNA of the CDR3 is TGTGCCATCACGGCAGGGGGACAGATACCCTACGAGCAGTACTTC.

This chain links TRBV28 with TRBJ1-3; 9 nucleotides align to TRBD1. V dropped 6 bases and J dropped 2; count of bases not matched to a gene: 2. The CDR3 is made up of 14 amino acids. Germline lookup yields CDR1 MDHEN and CDR2 SYDVKM. The CDR3 nucleotides read TGTGCCAGCAGGGGGACAGGGACTGGAAACACCATATATTTT. It specifies CASRGTGTGNTIYF.

This chain joins TRBV15 and TRBJ2-5; 11 nucleotides align to TRBD1. The J call is in doubt because the DNA end fits TRBJ2-7 better. Looked up from germline, CDR1 is LNHNV and CDR2 is YYDKDF (reference sequence). This CDR3 spans 17 amino acids. The CDR3 loop is CATSRVSGTGGSYEQYF. The CDR3 DNA sequence: TGTGCCACCAGCAGAGTCTCCGGGACAGGGGGTTCCTACGAGCAGTACTTC.

V usage is TRBV19 and J usage is TRBJ2-3; 8 positions agree with TRBD2. The V gene end was trimmed by 3 bases and the J gene end by 4 bases; junction bases not matched to a gene: 9. Germline lookup yields CDR1 LNHDA and CDR2 SQIVND (reference sequence). CDR3 length: 16 amino acids. CDR3: CASSIIGRGEADTQYF. For the CDR3, the DNA is TGTGCCAGTAGTATCATCGGGAGGGGGGAGGCAGATACGCAGTATTTT.

This rearrangement joins TRBV28 to TRBJ1-2; D is possibly TRBD1 (5 bases). V was trimmed by 8 bases and J by 2 bases, leaving 27 bases between them. Germline V gene sequence: CDR1 MDHEN, CDR2 SYDVKM. The CDR3 is 18 residues long. The CDR3 loop reads CASETTRPAGGANYGYTF. Here the CDR3 DNA reads TGTGCCAGCGAAACTACTCGCCCTGCGGGGGGAGCGAACTATGGCTACACCTTC.

This chain uses TRBV6-6 with TRBJ1-5; TRBD1 matches 7 bases. The trim removed 8 bases at V and 3 bases at J, leaving 13 bases unmatched. CDR1 and CDR2 from the germline V gene are MNHNY and SVGAGI (reference sequence). The CDR3 consists of 16 residues. This CDR3 reads CASETPGGMNNQPQHF. The DNA for the CDR3 is TGTGCCAGCGAAACCCCAGGGGGGATGAACAATCAGCCCCAGCATTTT.

DNA for the CDR3: TGTGCCAGCATTCGCGGTAGGTCCGGGGAGCTGTTTTTT. Translation: CASIRGRSGELFF. This chain links TRBV6-4 with TRBJ2-2; no clear D. Per germline, CDR1 MRHNA and CDR2 SNTAGT. Trimming shortened V by 7 bases and J by 6 bases, and 12 bases separated the two germline ends. This CDR3 is built from 13 residues.

This chain uses TRBV30 with TRBJ1-3, with D maybe TRBD1 (6 bases). Germline V lookup: CDR1 GTSNPN, CDR2 SVGIG (reference sequence). Trimming stripped 5 bases from V and 4 bases from J, with 12 bases between. The CDR3 sequence is 13 residues long. CDR3 nucleotide sequence: TGTGCCTGGGATCCCGGGACAGGAAACACCATATATTTT. It specifies CAWDPGTGNTIYF.

For the CDR3, the DNA is TGTGCCAGCAGCTCCCGACTAGCGGGGGTGGTCAATGAGCAGTTCTTC. It specifies CASSSRLAGVVNEQFF. The chain joins TRBV9 to TRBJ2-1; TRBD2 agrees at 12 bases. Germline CDR1 is SGDLS and CDR2 is YYNGEE. Trimming cost V 4 bases and J 6 bases; bases outside gene matches: 8. The CDR3 is 16 amino acids.

This chain links TRBV15 with TRBJ1-1; D possibly corresponds to TRBD1 (5 bases). The CDR3 is made up of 15 amino acids. V was shortened by 1 base and J by 0 bases, with 9 bases between the two germline ends. Germline V gene lookup returns CDR1 LNHNV and CDR2 YYDKDF (reference sequence). The CDR3 nucleotides are TGTGCCACCAGCAGAGCTACAGGCGTGAACACTGAAGCTTTCTTT. This codes for CATSRATGVNTEAFF.

The chain recombines TRBV28 with TRBJ1-2, with D possibly being TRBD1 (6 bases). V was cut by 5 bases and J by 4 bases, with 8 bases left in between. Germline V gives CDR1 MDHEN, CDR2 SYDVKM. This CDR3 comprises 12 residues. Here the CDR3 DNA reads TGTGCCAGCAGTACAGGGACCTATGGCTACACCTTC. Protein sequence: CASSTGTYGYTF.

This sequence joins TRBV5-1 and TRBJ1-1, with 11 nucleotides matching TRBD1. Germline V gives CDR1 SGHRS, CDR2 YFSETQ. V trimming: 2 bases; J trimming: 0 bases; junction bases outside the gene matches: 6. The CDR3 length is 17 residues. The CDR3 loop reads CASSFGTGGIMNTEAFF. The CDR3 nucleotides read TGCGCCAGCAGCTTTGGGACAGGGGGTATCATGAACACTGAAGCTTTCTTT.